One and the same sample provided the 21 T cell receptor beta chains below, sequenced in a study of cytomegalovirus exposure and HLA in healthy donors. PCR involved 60 Vbeta and 13 Jbeta primers. Data came from immunoSEQ multiplex PCR; TCRdb stores just in-frame clones and leaves some out. In the table there are 150,000 to 190,000 clones, around 80% of which are singletons. The sequencing sample was made of PBMCs. The receptor source for this set is a man younger than 35 in good health and CMV-seronegative.

The chain has TRBV9 and TRBJ1-5; 7 bases match TRBD1. The CDR3 consists of 15 residues. With 0 bases clipped from V and 0 bases from J, the junction kept 0 bases outside the gene matches. CDR1 and CDR2 (germline): SGDLS, YYNGEE. CDR3 in DNA: TGTGCCAGCAGCGTAGGACAGGGTAGCAATCAGCCCCAGCATTTT. Protein sequence: CASSVGQGSNQPQHF.

The chain joins TRBV5-5 to TRBJ1-2; TRBD1 matches 9 bases. The CDR3 is 17 residues long. Germline V CDR1 and CDR2: SGHKS, YYEKEE (reference sequence). Unmatched junction bases numbered 11, after V lost 0 bases and J lost 5 bases. CDR3 in amino acids: CASSLVRGTGRGYGYTF. The CDR3 coding sequence is TGTGCCAGCAGCTTGGTTCGTGGGACAGGGAGAGGGTATGGCTACACCTTC.

J is TRBJ2-5 and V is TRBV7-2; 7 bases fit TRBD1. From germline, CDR1 is SGHTA and CDR2 FQGNSA. V lost 5 bases, J lost 5 bases, and 5 bases stayed unmatched. CDR3 length: 13 amino acids. As DNA, the CDR3 is TGTGCCAGCAGCGTGACGGGACAGGAGACCCAGTACTTC. Protein sequence: CASSVTGQETQYF.

The chain couples TRBV5-1 to TRBJ1-1, with D tentatively TRBD1 (5 bases). Germline CDR1 is SGHRS and CDR2 is YFSETQ. The CDR3 totals 14 residues. The V end lost 0 bases, the J end lost 11 bases, and 17 bases lay between the germline ends. The CDR3 sequence is CASSLESRTRGAFF. In DNA form, the CDR3 reads TGCGCCAGCAGCTTGGAGTCTAGGACGCGGGGGGCTTTCTTT.

The chain joins TRBV5-5 to TRBJ2-3; 7 nucleotides agree with TRBD1. This CDR3 has 14 residues. The V segment lost 6 bases and the J segment 2 bases; nucleotides outside the gene matches: 6. CDR1 is SGHKS and CDR2 is YYEKEE in the germline V gene (reference sequence). CDR3 protein: CASTEDRSTDTQYF. The DNA for the CDR3 is TGTGCCAGCACCGAGGACAGGTCCACAGATACGCAGTATTTT.

The chain is built from TRBV7-9 and TRBJ2-7; 7 bases fit TRBD2. Unmatched junction bases numbered 5, after V lost 1 base and J lost 5 bases. CDR1 SEHNR and CDR2 FQNEAQ come from the germline V gene (reference sequence). CDR3 length equals 14 residues. CDR3 sequence: CASSLEGGIHEQYF. The CDR3 coding sequence is TGTGCCAGCAGCTTAGAGGGAGGGATCCACGAGCAGTACTTC.

This clone has a single count. V and J are TRBV10-3 and TRBJ2-7; D gene unclear. There are 11 residues in the CDR3. Germline CDR1 ENHRY, CDR2 SYGVKD. Trimming took off 3 bases at V and 3 bases at J, with 3 bases between the two ends. CDR3 nucleotides: TGTGCCATCAGTGATCTCTACGAGCAGTACTTC. The encoded protein is CAISDLYEQYF.

The sample holds a few counts of this clone. V is TRBV5-1 and J is TRBJ1-2, with D possibly TRBD1 on 6 matching bases. V lost 5 bases and J 8 bases, leaving 10 bases between the germline ends. Germline V gene lookup returns CDR1 SGHRS and CDR2 YFSETQ. The CDR3 has 11 amino acids. The DNA for the CDR3 is TGCGCCAGCAGACAGGGTCGGGGCTACACCTTC. Its translation is CASRQGRGYTF.

The gene calls are TRBV28 and TRBJ1-2, with D maybe TRBD1 (5 bases). Germline CDR1 reads MDHEN; CDR2 reads SYDVKM. CDR3 size: 13 residues. V lost 8 bases and J 12 bases, leaving 22 bases between the germline ends. CDR3 DNA sequence: TGTGCCAGCGGGTCGGAAGGCGAGGCGGGGGACACCTTC. This codes for CASGSEGEAGDTF.

This rearrangement joins TRBV9 to TRBJ2-2; 12 bases are a match to TRBD2. This CDR3 has 17 amino acids. Germline trimming cut 1 base from V and 4 bases from J; bases unmatched to any gene: 5. The germline V gene encodes CDR1 SGDLS and CDR2 YYNGEE. The CDR3 DNA reads as TGTGCCAGCAGCGTATCGCTAGCGGGAGGGGGCACCGGGGAGCTGTTTTTT. Encoded protein: CASSVSLAGGGTGELFF.

The J gene is TRBJ2-7, the V gene TRBV5-5; possible D gene TRBD1, 5 bases. The CDR3 contains 15 residues. Between the trimmed V and J ends, which lost 5 bases and 3 bases, there was a span of 18 bases. Germline CDR1 reads SGHKS; CDR2 reads YYEKEE (reference sequence). CDR3 coding DNA: TGTGCCAGCAGAGATCCCCTAGGGGATTTCTACGAGCAGTACTTC. Amino acid sequence: CASRDPLGDFYEQYF.

The V call is TRBV14, the J call TRBJ1-2, with D maybe TRBD1 (5 bases). The ends were cut back, 1 base at V and 3 bases at J, with 6 bases in the middle. Germline lookup yields CDR1 SGHDN and CDR2 FVKESK. This CDR3 is 13 amino acids long. The CDR3 coding sequence is TGTGCCAGCAGCCAAGGCAGGGACTATGGCTACACCTTC. It specifies CASSQGRDYGYTF. Filled out from reference TRBV14 and TRBJ1-2, the complete variable domain reads EAGVTQFPSHSVIEKGQTVTLRCDPISGHDNLYWYRRVMGKEIKFLLHFVKESKQDESGMPNNRFLAERTGGTYSTLKVQPAELEDSGVYFCASSQGRDYGYTFGSGTRLTVV.

The rearrangement uses TRBV4-1 and TRBJ1-5; 11 bases match TRBD1. The germline gives CDR1 MGHRA, CDR2 YSYEKL. The CDR3 is 16 residues long. J gave up 6 bases and V 4 bases, and 8 bases lay outside the gene matches. CDR3 region: CASSRSRTGGRQPQHF. CDR3 nucleotides: TGCGCCAGCAGCCGAAGTAGGACAGGGGGCCGTCAGCCCCAGCATTTT.

The rearrangement uses TRBV7-2 and TRBJ2-5; 10 bases line up with TRBD1. With V trimmed by 1 base and J by 5 bases, 7 bases remained unmatched. CDR3 length equals 16 residues. Germline CDR1 and CDR2: SGHTA and FQGNSA. The CDR3 reads CASSLGQGARGETQYF. The CDR3 bases are TGTGCCAGCAGCTTAGGACAGGGGGCGCGCGGGGAGACCCAGTACTTC.

In its sample, this clone was seen a few times. The rearrangement links TRBV4-1 to TRBJ2-7, with D possibly being TRBD1 (6 bases). CDR1 is MGHRA and CDR2 is YSYEKL in the germline V gene. V was pared by 1 base and J by 4 bases, with 11 bases between. There are 14 residues in the CDR3. DNA of the CDR3: TGCGCCAGCAGCCAAGGTTTGGGGGCATACGAGCAGTACTTC. It is translated as CASSQGLGAYEQYF.

The CDR3 sequence: CATRTGAYSNQPQHF. CDR3 sequence (DNA): TGTGCCACTCGGACAGGGGCGTATAGCAATCAGCCCCAGCATTTT. This sequence joins TRBV6-1 and TRBJ1-5; TRBD1 matches 9 bases. There are 15 residues in the CDR3. V was clipped by 10 bases and J by 0 bases; unmatched bases: 7. Germline V gene data show CDR1 as MNHNS and CDR2 as SASEGT.

This clone has only one observation. The chain combines TRBV19 with TRBJ1-3; weak D call: TRBD1 (5 bases). The V end was cut by 8 bases, the J end by 2 bases, with 13 bases between. Germline V CDR1 and CDR2: LNHDA, SQIVND (reference sequence). The CDR3 extends over 14 amino acids. Written as DNA, the CDR3 is TGTGCCAGTGGTTTAACAGGAACTGGAAACACCATATATTTT. As protein: CASGLTGTGNTIYF.

This chain links TRBV28 with TRBJ2-7, with 9 bases identical to TRBD2. The CDR3 contains 16 residues. Germline loops: CDR1 MDHEN, CDR2 SYDVKM. V lost 3 bases, J lost 0 bases, and 6 bases stayed unmatched. The CDR3 nucleotides read TGTGCCAGCAGTTTGAATCTGACTAGCGGCTCCTACGAGCAGTACTTC. It is translated as CASSLNLTSGSYEQYF.

The CDR3 DNA follows: TGTGCCAGCAGGCTTGGGACAGGAGCTTACGAGCAGTACTTC. Its translation is CASRLGTGAYEQYF. The genes are TRBV6-5 and TRBJ2-7; 8 positions match TRBD1. The germline V gene encodes CDR1 MNHEY and CDR2 SVGAGI. The ends lost 6 bases at V and 4 bases at J; junction bases unmatched: 8. This CDR3 has 14 residues.

CDR3 loop: CASSLGEEKLFF. The CDR3 DNA is TGTGCCAGCAGCTTGGGGGAGGAAAAACTGTTTTTT. V usage is TRBV5-4 and J usage is TRBJ1-4, with D hard to call. The germline V gene encodes CDR1 SGHNT and CDR2 YYREEE (reference sequence). Trimming removed 0 bases at V and 8 bases at J, with 5 bases between. The CDR3 runs 12 residues.

V usage is TRBV6-5 and J usage is TRBJ2-5; TRBD2 matches 7 bases. The CDR3 length is 15 residues. Germline CDR1 reads MNHEY; CDR2 reads SVGAGI. With V trimmed by 0 bases and J by 4 bases, 5 bases remained unmatched. This CDR3 reads CASSYSGREVETQYF. The DNA for the CDR3 is TGTGCCAGCAGTTACTCGGGGAGGGAGGTAGAGACCCAGTACTTC.